The entry below gives a single T cell receptor beta chain sequence along with its context. Its antigen is as yet unknown. The data were taken from a study of T cell repertoires in ileal Crohn's disease. Study at large: 30% to 40% were active smokers at surgery; median disease duration was about 7.5 years. Each sample's TCRB immunosequencing used roughly 500 nanograms of biopsy DNA. The M0 sample came from the inflamed ileal portion of the resected specimen.

General study points: All patients with clonality above 26.8% had endoscopic recurrence.

As to time point: inflamed ileum from the surgical specimen. The method was immunoSEQ multiplex PCR; TCRdb's version includes in-frame clones alone and lacks a portion of them. This repertoire shows 13,000 to 15,000 clones, 70% to 80% found once; its top ten account for roughly 13%. In germline, CDR1 is SGHNT, CDR2 YYREEE (reference sequence). This CDR3 has 16 amino acids. V was shortened by 4 bases and J by 5 bases, with 19 bases between the two germline ends. The sequence was collected from an adult with Crohn's disease. The genes are TRBV5-4 and TRBJ2-1, with D possibly being TRBD2 (8 bases). Source material: ileal tissue. The CDR3 DNA sequence: TGTGCCAGCAGCCCCGGGGGGGCAGGGGGACACAATGAGCAGTTCTTC. Translating it yields CASSPGGAGGHNEQFF.